The 31 T cell receptor beta chains below all came from one sample that was sequenced in a study of metastatic and nonmetastatic thyroid tumors. With MiXCR, TCRdb called clones anew from the PCR reads. The profile shows approximately 13,000 clones, over 9.5% of them singletons. No treatment of any kind had been given to any patient before thyroid surgery. The material sequenced was blood. These receptors all come from a female donor with papillary thyroid cancer or a benign thyroid nodule (not recorded which). Some clones in this sample may be carry-over from other donors' samples.

This clone was seen at least ten times. Different DNA sequences within this sample yield the same CDR3. The chain couples TRBV9 to TRBJ2-1; D unclear. The V gene lost 2 bases and the J gene lost 0 bases, with 12 bases spanning the gap. Per germline, CDR1 SGDLS and CDR2 YYNGEE. The CDR3 consists of 16 residues. CDR3 sequence reads: CASSVDGVSSYNEQFF. For the CDR3, the DNA is TGTGCCAGCAGCGTGGACGGAGTCAGCTCCTACAATGAGCAGTTCTTC.

This clone has just a few counts. This chain links TRBV6-1 with TRBJ1-6; no clear D. Germline values: CDR1 MNHNS, CDR2 SASEGT. The CDR3 contains 14 residues. Deletions cut 1 base from V and 0 bases from J, with 1 base between. The CDR3, as DNA: TGTGCCAGCAGTGAAGGCTCCTATAATTCACCCCTCCACTTT. Its protein is CASSEGSYNSPLHF.

This clone was detected many times. Other DNA sequences in this specimen translate into the identical CDR3. This sequence joins TRBV7-3 and TRBJ2-3; the match to TRBD2 covers 8 bases. Germline-derived CDR1 and CDR2 are SGHTA and FQGTGA. The junction had 7 bases not matched to a gene; V was cut back by 5 bases and J by 3 bases. The CDR3 runs 15 residues. CDR3 sequence: CASSIGLAATDTQYF. Written as DNA, the CDR3 is TGTGCCAGCAGCATTGGACTAGCTGCTACAGATACGCAGTATTTT.

This clone was picked up many times. V is TRBV9 and J is TRBJ1-6; no firm D call. CDR1 and CDR2 (germline): SGDLS, YYNGEE. Trimming shortened V by 0 bases and J by 6 bases, and 7 bases separated the two germline ends. The CDR3 is 14 residues long. The CDR3 nucleotides are TGTGCCAGCAGCGTAGAGGGCTCTAATTCACCCCTCCACTTT. Amino acids: CASSVEGSNSPLHF.

This chain links TRBV20-1 with TRBJ2-1; D possibly matches TRBD1 or TRBD2 (5 bases each). The CDR3 is 15 residues long. V gave up 0 bases and J gave up 6 bases, with 15 bases separating them. In germline, CDR1 is DFQATT, CDR2 SNEGSKA (reference sequence). The CDR3, as DNA: TGCAGTGCTAGAGATCCGGGACGCCGCCTCAATGAGCAGTTCTTC. As protein: CSARDPGRRLNEQFF.

This clone was counted ten times or more. Possible read error: a much larger clone is one base away. The chain has TRBV6-1 and TRBJ2-7, with D possibly being TRBD2 (7 bases). Germline assignment: CDR1 MNHNS and CDR2 SASEGT. This CDR3 contains 16 residues. The CDR3 loop reads CASSELGGQGGNEQCF. For the CDR3, the DNA is TGTGCCAGCAGTGAATTGGGGGGGCAGGGAGGAAACGAGCAGTGCTTC.

This clone was seen at least ten times. DNA of the CDR3: TGTGCCAGCAGCCAAGATGGGGTTGGGGACCCCTACGAGCAGTACTTC. Protein product: CASSQDGVGDPYEQYF. The rearrangement uses TRBV14 and TRBJ2-7; D may be TRBD1 or TRBD2 (5 bases each). The CDR3 totals 16 residues. From germline, CDR1 is SGHDN and CDR2 FVKESK. The V and J ends lost 0 bases and 2 bases respectively, with 14 bases between them.

The chain is built from TRBV27 and TRBJ1-3; TRBD1 is a possible D gene (5 bases). The CDR3 extends over 15 amino acids. Per germline, CDR1 MNHEY and CDR2 SMNVEV (reference sequence). V was pared by 4 bases and J by 2 bases, with 12 bases between. The CDR3 spells CASSSTGTTGNTIYF. CDR3 nucleotides: TGTGCCAGCAGTTCCACCGGGACGACTGGAAACACCATATATTTT.

This chain links TRBV4-2 with TRBJ2-3; D is ambiguous. The V end lost 0 bases, the J end lost 2 bases, and 9 bases lay between the germline ends. The CDR3 consists of 15 residues. CDR1 and CDR2 (germline): LGHNA, YNFKEQ. CDR3 protein: CASSQDQRATDTQYF. As DNA, the CDR3 is TGTGCCAGCAGCCAAGATCAGCGTGCCACAGATACGCAGTATTTT.

This clone was seen repeatedly, ten times or more. This chain links TRBV20-1 with TRBJ2-7; 8 bases map to TRBD2. Germline CDR1 DFQATT, CDR2 SNEGSKA (reference sequence). The ends lost 4 bases at V and 2 bases at J; junction bases unmatched: 1. This CDR3 comprises 12 residues. The DNA of the CDR3 is TGCAGTGCTACGGGGGGGACCTACGAGCAGTACTTC. It yields the protein CSATGGTYEQYF.

This clone was picked up a small number of times. The chain joins TRBV12-3 or TRBV12-4 to TRBJ2-2; D call uncertain. V lost 9 bases and J 5 bases, leaving 13 bases between the germline ends. This CDR3 is built from 13 residues. Here the CDR3 reads CASKSQSTGELFF. In DNA, the CDR3 is TGTGCCAGTAAGAGCCAGAGTACCGGGGAGCTGTTTTTT.

In this sample, this clone is medium-sized. The J gene is TRBJ2-7, the V gene TRBV2; no definite D call. V lost 7 bases and J lost 0, with 10 bases in between. The CDR3 is made up of 13 amino acids. In germline, CDR1 is SNHLY, CDR2 FYNNEI. CDR3 loop: CASTERNSYEQYF. CDR3 nucleotide sequence: TGTGCCAGCACTGAGAGAAACTCCTACGAGCAGTACTTC.

The chain employs TRBV9 and TRBJ1-1; the D is unclear. Germline CDR1 is SGDLS and CDR2 is YYNGEE. This CDR3 is built from 15 residues. The germline V and J ends were trimmed by 0 bases and 0 bases, with 9 bases remaining between them. The CDR3, as DNA: TGTGCCAGCAGCGTAGTCCCGAACATGAACACTGAAGCTTTCTTT. It is translated as CASSVVPNMNTEAFF.

By frequency in the sample, this clone is medium-sized (0.01 to 0.1%). This sequence joins TRBV28 and TRBJ2-7, with a possible D match to TRBD2 (5 bases). Germline lookup yields CDR1 MDHEN and CDR2 SYDVKM. Trimming shortened V by 2 bases and J by 3 bases, and 5 bases separated the two germline ends. This CDR3 comprises 12 residues. The CDR3 DNA follows: TGTGCCAGCAGTTTACGGGACTACGAGCAGTACTTC. It encodes CASSLRDYEQYF.

In this sample, this clone turned up many times. This rearrangement joins TRBV7-9 to TRBJ1-4, with TRBD1 identical over 7 bases. Germline V gene lookup returns CDR1 SEHNR and CDR2 FQNEAQ (reference sequence). V lost 3 bases and J lost 4; bases outside the gene matches: 5. CDR3 length equals 15 residues. The CDR3 is CASSFPGQNNEKLFF. DNA of the CDR3: TGTGCCAGCAGCTTCCCGGGACAGAATAATGAAAAACTGTTTTTT.

A note on this clone: A clone one base away is much larger, so this may be a read error. Other DNA sequences in the same sample also yield this CDR3. The rearrangement joins TRBV20-1 to TRBJ2-3, with a tentative D call TRBD1 (6 bases). The CDR3 is 12 amino acids. Germline assignment: CDR1 DFQATT and CDR2 SNEGSKA (reference sequence). The CDR3 bases are TGCAATGCTAGAGATAAGGGGGATACACAGTATTTT. This sequence encodes CNARDKGDTQYF.

This clone was seen ten or more times. The V call is TRBV6-4, the J call TRBJ2-3; TRBD2 agrees at 9 bases. J lost 1 base, V lost 4 bases, and 0 bases had no gene match. This CDR3 has 14 residues. Germline loops: CDR1 MRHNA, CDR2 SNTAGT. The CDR3 is CASSGTSGTDTQYF. The DNA of the CDR3 is TGTGCCAGCAGTGGGACTAGCGGCACAGATACGCAGTATTTT.

This clone was detected ten times or more. CDR3 sequence reads: CASSRGLGGRYEQFF. The CDR3 DNA is TGTGCCAGCAGCCGCGGGTTGGGGGGGCGGTATGAGCAGTTCTTC. The V and J genes are TRBV11-1 and TRBJ2-1; TRBD2 might be the D (7 bases). Trimming left V 5 bases short and J 8 bases short, with 19 bases between. Germline lookup yields CDR1 SGHAT and CDR2 FQDESV (reference sequence). The CDR3 contains 15 residues.

This clone was observed at least ten times. This sequence joins TRBV20-1 and TRBJ1-5; D is perhaps TRBD1 (5 bases). CDR1 and CDR2 from the germline V gene are DFQATT and SNEGSKA (reference sequence). The CDR3 covers 12 residues. Trimming shortened V by 4 bases and J by 5 bases, and 9 bases separated the two germline ends. The CDR3 DNA is TGCAGTGCTACGAAAGGGGATCAGCCCCAGCATTTT. Encoded protein: CSATKGDQPQHF.

CDR3 DNA: TGTGCCACCAGCAGACAACCGTCGGCTAGCGGCCGGGACAATGAGCAGTTCTTC. This gives the protein CATSRQPSASGRDNEQFF. This chain connects TRBV15 to TRBJ2-1, with TRBD2 matching 7 bases. The CDR3 spans 18 residues. Germline V gene lookup returns CDR1 LNHNV and CDR2 YYDKDF (reference sequence). The V and J ends lost 2 bases and 5 bases, in that order; junction bases with no gene match: 15.

Ten or more counts support this clone. CDR3 sequence (DNA): TGTGCCAGCAGCGCCAGGTTCGGCGGGACAGATACGCAGTATTTT. It specifies CASSARFGGTDTQYF. This chain links TRBV5-4 with TRBJ2-3; D is possibly TRBD2 (5 bases). Germline loops: CDR1 SGHNT, CDR2 YYREEE (reference sequence). The CDR3 consists of 15 residues. V was clipped by 4 bases and J by 3 bases, with 15 bases between them.

This clone counts as medium-sized. The genes are TRBV6-1 and TRBJ1-3; D not certain. CDR3 length equals 14 residues. Trimming left V 5 bases short and J 4 bases short, with 12 bases between. CDR1 is MNHNS and CDR2 is SASEGT in the germline V gene. The CDR3 DNA reads as TGTGCCAGCAGTTTAACCCCCCCCGGAAACACCATATATTTT. Translated, it gives CASSLTPPGNTIYF.

This clone was recorded many times. The chain joins TRBV4-2 to TRBJ2-3, with a possible D match to TRBD2 (7 bases). The CDR3 is 16 residues long. Germline CDR1 LGHNA, CDR2 YNFKEQ. V lost 0 bases and J 2 bases, leaving 12 bases between the germline ends. The CDR3 DNA is TGTGCCAGCAGCCAAGATTTGCGGGGGCTCACAGATACGCAGTATTTT. Its translation is CASSQDLRGLTDTQYF.

The chain carries TRBV15 and TRBJ2-7; D remains ambiguous. V shed 0 bases and J shed 5 bases, with 17 bases lying between them. Germline V gene sequence: CDR1 LNHNV, CDR2 YYDKDF (reference sequence). The CDR3 length is 16 residues. The CDR3 reads CATSRERAVNYHEQYF. In DNA, the CDR3 is TGTGCCACCAGCAGAGAAAGGGCGGTCAATTACCACGAGCAGTACTTC.

In its sample, this clone was seen a few times. At one of its ends the junction is not consistent with the germline gene, which may arise from a read error. The chain uses TRBV25-1 and TRBJ1-2; a possible D gene is TRBD1 (6 bases). CDR1 is MGHDK and CDR2 is SYGVNS in the germline V gene. The CDR3 consists of 14 residues. CDR3 amino acids: CVSSERNRANCYTF. The CDR3, as DNA: TGTGTCAGCAGTGAACGGAACAGGGCGAATTGCTACACCTTC.

This clone was counted a few times. The junction shows a germline mismatch at one end, possibly a read error. The chain employs TRBV24-1 and TRBJ1-2; TRBD1 might be the D (6 bases). The CDR3 loop spans 13 amino acids. Germline CDR1 reads KGHDR; CDR2 reads SFDVKD. Written as DNA, the CDR3 is TGTGCCACCAGTGATTTTGCAGGGGATGGCTACATCTTC. Protein sequence: CATSDFAGDGYIF.

The V and J genes are TRBV9 and TRBJ2-7, with 10 nucleotides matching TRBD2. This CDR3 region has 15 residues. CDR1 is SGDLS, CDR2 YYNGEE, per germline. V lost 10 bases to trimming and J lost 0 bases; unmatched junction nucleotides: 10. CDR3 DNA sequence: TGTGCCTGCATCCCTCAGCGGGGGGGCTCCTACGAGCAGTACTTC. This gives the protein CACIPQRGGSYEQYF. The entire variable domain, with the rest obtained from reference TRBV9 and TRBJ2-7, is as follows: DSGVTQTPKHLITATGQRVTLRCSPRSGDLSVYWYQQSLDQGLQFLIQYYNGEERAKGNILERFSAQQFPDLHSELNLSSLELGDSALYFCACIPQRGGSYEQYFGPGTRLTVT.

This clone has ten or more counts. The V gene is TRBV11-2, the J gene TRBJ2-7; 11 bases are shared with TRBD2. Germline CDR1 is SGHAT and CDR2 is FQNNGV. Losses at the gene ends were 2 bases for V and 6 bases for J; bases not matched to a gene: 12. CDR3 length equals 17 residues. The CDR3: CASSLTSGGQSRSEQYF. The CDR3 nucleotides are TGTGCCAGCAGCTTAACTAGCGGGGGCCAATCCAGATCCGAGCAGTACTTC.

J is TRBJ2-5 and V is TRBV7-6, with D possibly being TRBD1 (6 bases). The V end was cut by 2 bases, the J end by 5 bases, with 18 bases between. Germline V gene sequence: CDR1 SGHVS, CDR2 FNYEAQ. This CDR3 is 16 amino acids long. In nucleotides, the CDR3 is TGTGCCAGCAGCTTACGCGTGGGGACACTGGTTGAGACCCAGTACTTC. Translation gives CASSLRVGTLVETQYF.

This clone came up a few times. This chain connects TRBV2 to TRBJ1-6; D is ambiguous. The germline V and J ends were trimmed by 2 bases and 9 bases, with 14 bases remaining between them. This CDR3 has 15 residues. The germline CDR1 and CDR2 sequences are SNHLY and FYNNEI. The CDR3 loop is CASSERQVACSPLHF. CDR3 sequence (DNA): TGTGCCAGCAGTGAACGGCAGGTGGCGTGTTCACCCCTCCACTTT. Supplemented by reference TRBV2 and TRBJ1-6, the full variable domain reads EPEVTQTPSHQVTQMGQEVILRCVPISNHLYFYWYRQILGQKVEFLVSFYNNEISEKSEIFDDQFSVERPDGSNFTLKIRSTKLEDSAMYFCASSERQVACSPLHFGNGTRLTVT.

This clone showed up many times. The chain couples TRBV5-1 to TRBJ2-5; D possibly corresponds to TRBD2 (6 bases). Germline V CDR1 and CDR2: SGHRS, YFSETQ. The V and J ends lost 0 bases and 5 bases respectively, with 17 bases between them. CDR3 size: 16 residues. This CDR3 reads CASSLAGTFRRETQYF. For the CDR3, the DNA is TGCGCCAGCAGCTTGGCGGGGACTTTCCGGAGGGAGACCCAGTACTTC.